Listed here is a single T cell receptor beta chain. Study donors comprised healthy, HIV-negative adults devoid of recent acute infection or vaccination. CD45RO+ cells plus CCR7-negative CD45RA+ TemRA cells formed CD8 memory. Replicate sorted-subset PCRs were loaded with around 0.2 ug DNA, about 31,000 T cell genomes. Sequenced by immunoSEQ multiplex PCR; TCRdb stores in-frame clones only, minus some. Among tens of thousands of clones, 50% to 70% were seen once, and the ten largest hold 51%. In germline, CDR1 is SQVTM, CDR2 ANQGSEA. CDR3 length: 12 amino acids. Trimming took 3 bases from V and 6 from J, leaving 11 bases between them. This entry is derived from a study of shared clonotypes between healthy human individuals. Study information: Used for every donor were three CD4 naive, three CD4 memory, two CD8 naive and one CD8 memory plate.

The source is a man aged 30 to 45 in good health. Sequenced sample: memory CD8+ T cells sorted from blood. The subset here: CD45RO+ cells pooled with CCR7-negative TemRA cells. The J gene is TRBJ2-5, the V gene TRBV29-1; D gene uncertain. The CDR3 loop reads CSVDSVGKTQYF. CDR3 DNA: TGCAGCGTTGATTCGGTCGGAAAGACCCAGTACTTC.